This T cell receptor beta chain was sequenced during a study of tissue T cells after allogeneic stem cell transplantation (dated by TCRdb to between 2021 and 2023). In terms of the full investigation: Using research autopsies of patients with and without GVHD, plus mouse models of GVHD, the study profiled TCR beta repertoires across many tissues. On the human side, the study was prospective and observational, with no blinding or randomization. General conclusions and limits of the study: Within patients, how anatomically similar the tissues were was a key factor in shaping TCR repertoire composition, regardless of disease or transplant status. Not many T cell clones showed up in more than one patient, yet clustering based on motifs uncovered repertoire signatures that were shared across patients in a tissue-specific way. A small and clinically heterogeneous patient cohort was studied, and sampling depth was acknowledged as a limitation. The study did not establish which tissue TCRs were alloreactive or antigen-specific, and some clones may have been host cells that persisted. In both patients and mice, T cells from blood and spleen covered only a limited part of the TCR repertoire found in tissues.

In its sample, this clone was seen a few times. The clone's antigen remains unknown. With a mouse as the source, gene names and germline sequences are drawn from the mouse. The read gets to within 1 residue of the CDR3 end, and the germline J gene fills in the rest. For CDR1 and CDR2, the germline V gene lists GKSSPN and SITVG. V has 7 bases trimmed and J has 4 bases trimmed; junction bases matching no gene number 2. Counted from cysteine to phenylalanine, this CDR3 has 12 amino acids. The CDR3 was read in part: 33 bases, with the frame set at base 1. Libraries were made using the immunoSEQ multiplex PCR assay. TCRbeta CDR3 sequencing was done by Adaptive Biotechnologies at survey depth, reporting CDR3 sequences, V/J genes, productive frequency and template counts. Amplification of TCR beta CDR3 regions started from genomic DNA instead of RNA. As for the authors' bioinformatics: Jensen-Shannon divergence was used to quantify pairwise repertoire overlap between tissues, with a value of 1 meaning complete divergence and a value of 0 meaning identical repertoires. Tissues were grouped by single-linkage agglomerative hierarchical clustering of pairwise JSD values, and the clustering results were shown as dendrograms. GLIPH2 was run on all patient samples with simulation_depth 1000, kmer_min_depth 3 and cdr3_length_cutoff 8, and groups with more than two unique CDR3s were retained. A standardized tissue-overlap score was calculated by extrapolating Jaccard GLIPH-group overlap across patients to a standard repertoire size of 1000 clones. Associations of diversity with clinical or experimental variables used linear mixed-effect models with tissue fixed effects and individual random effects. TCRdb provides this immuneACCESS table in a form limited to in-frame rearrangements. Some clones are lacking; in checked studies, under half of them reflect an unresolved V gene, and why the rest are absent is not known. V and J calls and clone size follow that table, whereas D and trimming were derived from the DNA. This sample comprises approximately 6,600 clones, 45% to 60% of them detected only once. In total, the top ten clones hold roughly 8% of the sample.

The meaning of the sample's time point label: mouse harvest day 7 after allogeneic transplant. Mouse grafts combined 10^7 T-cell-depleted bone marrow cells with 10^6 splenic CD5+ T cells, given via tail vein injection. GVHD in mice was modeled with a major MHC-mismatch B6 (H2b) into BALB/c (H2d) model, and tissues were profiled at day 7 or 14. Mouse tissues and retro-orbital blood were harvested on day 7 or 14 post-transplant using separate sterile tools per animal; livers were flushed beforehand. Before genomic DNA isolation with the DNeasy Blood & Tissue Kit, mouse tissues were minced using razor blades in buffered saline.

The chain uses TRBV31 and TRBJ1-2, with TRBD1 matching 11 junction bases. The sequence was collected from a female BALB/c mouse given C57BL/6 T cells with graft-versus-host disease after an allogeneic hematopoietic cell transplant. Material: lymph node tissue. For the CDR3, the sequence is CASGTGGSDYTF. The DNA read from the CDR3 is TGTGCCTCCGGGACAGGGGGCTCCGACTACACC.